Presented here are 13 T cell receptor beta chains from one specimen sequenced in a study of T cells in Graves' hyperthyroidism and ophthalmopathy. What was amplified from RNA transcripts were TCR beta CDR3 regions. The HTBI primer set served for first-round RT-PCR of the TCR CDR3. Using its own MiXCR run on the multiplex PCR reads, TCRdb lists one record per CDR3 protein. The sample has around 760,000 distinct CDR3 sequences; 30% to 40% are singletons. The sequenced sample consisted of blood. Source of these receptors: a woman between 35 and 50 years old with Graves' hyperthyroidism.

This clonotype was seen more than once but under ten times. V is TRBV12-3 or TRBV12-4 and J is TRBJ1-5, with 11 bases that match TRBD1. With 6 bases clipped from V and 4 bases from J, the junction kept 8 bases outside the gene matches. This CDR3 contains 16 residues. The CDR3 sequence: CASSQAGQGENQPQHF. CDR3 DNA sequence: TGTGCCAGCAGCCAAGCGGGACAGGGGGAAAATCAGCCCCAGCATTTT.

The gene calls are TRBV10-3 and TRBJ2-7, with TRBD1 as a possible D gene (6 bases). Germline CDR1 and CDR2: ENHRY and SYGVKD. The CDR3 has 15 residues. The V gene lost 6 bases and the J gene lost 4 bases, with 19 bases spanning the gap. CDR3: CAIRILQGSGYEQYF. The CDR3 DNA is TGTGCCATCAGGATACTTCAGGGGAGTGGGTACGAGCAGTACTTC.

This clonotype was counted at least ten times. This chain connects TRBV20-1 to TRBJ2-5; no definite D call. The CDR3 covers 14 residues. Looked up from germline, CDR1 is DFQATT and CDR2 is SNEGSKA (reference sequence). V gave up 4 bases and J gave up 1 base, with 13 bases separating them. The CDR3 nucleotides are TGCAGTGCTACCCTGCGGCGCGCCCAAGAGACCCAGTACTTC. Translation gives CSATLRRAQETQYF.

The table lists this clonotype with a count of one. V usage is TRBV7-6 and J usage is TRBJ1-1; 7 bases line up with TRBD1. In germline, CDR1 is SGHVS, CDR2 FNYEAQ. V dropped 5 bases and J dropped 5; count of bases not matched to a gene: 8. This CDR3 is built from 14 residues. The chain's CDR3 is CASSQGQAKTEAFF. The CDR3, as DNA: TGTGCCAGCAGCCAAGGACAGGCGAAGACTGAAGCTTTCTTT.

V is TRBV6-1 and J is TRBJ1-2; no clear D gene. The CDR3 runs 13 residues. V was shortened by 5 bases and J by 0 bases, with 7 bases between the two germline ends. Germline CDR1 is MNHNS and CDR2 is SASEGT. This chain's CDR3 is CASSMEANYGYTF. CDR3 DNA sequence: TGTGCCAGCAGTATGGAGGCTAACTATGGCTACACCTTC.

The V and J genes are TRBV28 and TRBJ2-7; 10 bases are shared with TRBD2. The CDR3 covers 12 residues. Germline trimming cut 2 bases from V and 9 bases from J; bases unmatched to any gene: 1. CDR1 and CDR2 (germline): MDHEN, SYDVKM. Here the CDR3 DNA reads TGTGCCAGCAGTTTACGACTAGCGGGGCAGTACTTC. This sequence encodes CASSLRLAGQYF.

V is TRBV7-2 and J is TRBJ2-7; D is uncertain. The CDR3 spans 16 residues. Germline V gene lookup returns CDR1 SGHTA and CDR2 FQGNSA. V was clipped by 5 bases and J by 3 bases, with 20 bases between them. CDR3 coding DNA: TGTGCCAGCAGCGAACGGGCTGAGAACCACTTCTACGAGCAGTACTTC. Amino acids: CASSERAENHFYEQYF.

This clonotype has ten or more counts. The chain links TRBV12-3 or TRBV12-4 to TRBJ1-5; D gene unclear. The V end was cut by 1 base, the J end by 11 bases, with 15 bases between. CDR3 length equals 14 residues. The CDR3 sequence is CASSLVPGVPAQHF. In DNA, the CDR3 is TGTGCCAGCAGTTTAGTCCCAGGCGTCCCGGCCCAGCATTTT.

This clonotype has at least ten counts. The chain links TRBV7-8 to TRBJ2-7; TRBD1 agrees at 9 bases. Germline assignment: CDR1 SGHVS and CDR2 FQNEAQ. This CDR3 comprises 15 residues. Trimming at V came to 2 bases and at J to 3 bases, leaving 5 bases not matched to a gene. CDR3 residues: CASSLTGQGNYEQYF. The CDR3 DNA reads TGTGCCAGCAGCTTAACCGGACAGGGGAACTACGAGCAGTACTTC.

Points on this clonotype: Because the CDR3 is missing its conserved closing phenylalanine or tryptophan, this is likely a read error. The genes are TRBV7-9 and TRBJ1-6, with 8 bases fitting TRBD1. The CDR3 loop spans 13 amino acids. CDR1 and CDR2 from the germline V gene are SEHNR and FQNEAQ (reference sequence). With V trimmed by 6 bases and J by 14 bases, 9 bases remained unmatched. CDR3 region: CASRTGTGSALHL. The DNA for the CDR3 is TGTGCCAGCAGGACCGGGACAGGATCAGCCCTCCACCTT.

Here the CDR3 DNA reads TGTGCCACCAGTGATTTCGGCCAGGGCTATGGCTACACCTTC. The encoded protein is CATSDFGQGYGYTF. The rearrangement links TRBV24-1 to TRBJ1-2; tentative D call: TRBD1 (5 bases). This CDR3 is built from 14 residues. V lost 1 base and J 4 bases, leaving 9 bases between the germline ends. Germline lookup yields CDR1 KGHDR and CDR2 SFDVKD.

This clonotype was observed many times. The chain joins TRBV10-3 to TRBJ1-4; D unclear. In germline, CDR1 is ENHRY, CDR2 SYGVKD. This CDR3 region has 15 residues. Between the trimmed V and J ends, which lost 2 bases and 5 bases, there was a span of 12 bases. The CDR3 spells CAISEGRAENEKLFF. CDR3 nucleotides: TGTGCCATCAGTGAGGGGCGAGCCGAAAATGAAAAACTGTTTTTT.

The rearrangement uses TRBV28 and TRBJ1-3, with TRBD1 as a possible D gene (6 bases). In germline, CDR1 is MDHEN, CDR2 SYDVKM. The CDR3 totals 15 residues. With 5 bases removed from V and 4 bases from J, the gap between germline ends came to 15 bases. The CDR3 DNA reads as TGTGCCAGCAGTAACCAGCCGGGACAAGGAAACACCATATATTTT. As protein: CASSNQPGQGNTIYF.